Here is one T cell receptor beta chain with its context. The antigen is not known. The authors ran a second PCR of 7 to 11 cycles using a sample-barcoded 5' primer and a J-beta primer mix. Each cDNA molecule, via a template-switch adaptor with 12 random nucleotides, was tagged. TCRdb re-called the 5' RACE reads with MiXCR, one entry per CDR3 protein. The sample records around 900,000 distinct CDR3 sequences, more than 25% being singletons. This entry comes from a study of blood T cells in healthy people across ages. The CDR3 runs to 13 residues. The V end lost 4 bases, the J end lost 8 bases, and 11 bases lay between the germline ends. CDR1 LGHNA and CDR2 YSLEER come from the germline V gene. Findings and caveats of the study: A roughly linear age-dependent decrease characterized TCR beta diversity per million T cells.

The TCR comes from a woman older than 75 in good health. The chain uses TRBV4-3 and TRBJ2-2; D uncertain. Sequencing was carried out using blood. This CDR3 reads CASSRLGIGELFF. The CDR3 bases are TGCGCCAGCAGCCGCCTGGGGATAGGGGAGCTGTTTTTT.